Presented here are 24 T cell receptor beta chains from one specimen sequenced in a study of early T cells in non-severe SARS-CoV-2 infection. TCRdb re-called the 5' RACE reads through MiXCR, storing one row per CDR3 protein. Of 40,000 or so distinct CDR3 sequences listed, 9.5% to 13% are singletons. The specimen sequenced was whole blood. These receptors were collected from an adult who was a healthcare worker with PCR-confirmed SARS-CoV-2 infection or an uninfected control (not recorded which).

The gene calls are TRBV11-3 and TRBJ2-6; D is unclear. Trimming stripped 1 base from V and 1 base from J, with 5 bases between. The CDR3 sequence is 15 residues long. The germline CDR1 and CDR2 sequences are SGHNT and YENEEA. CDR3 sequence reads: CASSLGGSGANVLTF. The CDR3 nucleotides read TGTGCCAGCAGCTTAGGGGGATCTGGGGCCAACGTCCTGACTTTC. The whole variable domain, remainder taken from reference TRBV11-3 and TRBJ2-6, is EAGVVQSPRYKIIEKKQPVAFWCNPISGHNTLYWYLQNLGQGPELLIRYENEEAVDDSQLPKDRFSAERLKGVDSTLKIQPAELGDSAVYLCASSLGGSGANVLTFGAGSRLTVL.

Ten or more counts support this clonotype. The chain couples TRBV7-2 to TRBJ2-1; 8 bases are a match to TRBD2. The V segment lost 11 bases and the J segment 2 bases; nucleotides outside the gene matches: 5. Per the germline V gene, CDR1 is SGHTA and CDR2 is FQGNSA. The CDR3 sequence is 13 residues long. In nucleotides, the CDR3 is TGTGCCTCTCGGGGGGGAACCTACAATGAGCAGTTCTTC. Residues: CASRGGTYNEQFF.

This clonotype has a count of ten or more. The chain combines TRBV10-3 with TRBJ1-1; TRBD1 matches 7 bases. CDR3 length: 14 residues. The germline gives CDR1 ENHRY, CDR2 SYGVKD. Trimming cost V 4 bases and J 5 bases; bases outside gene matches: 7. The CDR3 spells CAISVEGANTEAFF. The CDR3 region has the DNA TGTGCCATCAGTGTGGAGGGGGCGAATACTGAAGCTTTCTTT.

This clonotype has ten or more counts. The V and J genes are TRBV12-3 or TRBV12-4 and TRBJ1-1, with D possibly matching TRBD1 (6 bases). The CDR3 length is 13 residues. V lost 2 bases and J lost 4, with 8 bases in between. CDR3: CASSLKTGTEAFF. The CDR3, as DNA: TGTGCCAGCAGTTTAAAGACAGGCACTGAAGCTTTCTTT.

The chain links TRBV11-2 to TRBJ2-1, with no clear D. CDR1 is SGHAT and CDR2 is FQNNGV in the germline V gene. V shed 5 bases and J shed 9 bases, with 14 bases lying between them. The CDR3 extends over 13 amino acids. CDR3 sequence reads: CASSRLLGPEQFF. In DNA form, the CDR3 reads TGTGCCAGCAGCAGACTCCTGGGCCCTGAGCAGTTCTTC.

This clonotype was seen repeatedly, ten times or more. The chain has TRBV5-1 and TRBJ2-7; 7 positions match TRBD1. The ends lost 4 bases at V and 4 bases at J; junction bases unmatched: 8. The CDR3 covers 14 residues. The germline gives CDR1 SGHRS, CDR2 YFSETQ. The CDR3 DNA follows: TGCGCCAGCAGCCCGCGACAGGGTGCGTACGAGCAGTACTTC. This translates into CASSPRQGAYEQYF.

This clonotype came up a few times. V is TRBV7-9 and J is TRBJ2-5; D gene uncertain. CDR3 length: 14 amino acids. Germline CDR1 reads SEHNR; CDR2 reads FQNEAQ (reference sequence). V lost 1 base and J lost 5, with 11 bases in between. The CDR3 protein is CASSLVGRVETQYF. For the CDR3, the DNA is TGTGCCAGCAGCTTAGTGGGCCGCGTGGAGACCCAGTACTTC.

This clonotype was seen at least ten times. The rearrangement links TRBV11-3 to TRBJ2-1, with 10 bases lining up with TRBD1. Losses at the gene ends were 1 base for V and 4 bases for J; bases not matched to a gene: 1. The CDR3 is 15 amino acids. In germline, CDR1 is SGHNT, CDR2 YENEEA. The CDR3 sequence: CASSLGQGAYNEQFF. CDR3 DNA sequence: TGTGCCAGCAGCTTAGGACAGGGGGCTTACAATGAGCAGTTCTTC.

Concerning this clonotype: One base away lies a much larger clone, so this may be a sequencing read error. The genes are TRBV20-1 and TRBJ2-7; perhaps TRBD1 as D (5 bases). Germline CDR1 is DFQATT and CDR2 is SNEGSKA (reference sequence). The CDR3 sequence is 13 residues long. V was shortened by 6 bases and J by 3 bases, with 15 bases between the two germline ends. The CDR3 reads CSALIRTCYEQYF. The CDR3 DNA reads TGCAGTGCGCTCATACGGACATGCTACGAGCAGTACTTC.

This clonotype is a singleton in its sample. This chain uses TRBV6-1 with TRBJ2-5; D tentatively fits TRBD1 or TRBD2 (5 bases each). CDR1 is MNHNS, CDR2 SASEGT, per germline. The CDR3 runs 15 residues. V gave up 6 bases and J gave up 4 bases, with 18 bases separating them. CDR3 DNA: TGTGCCAGCAGCACCGGGACCGCCTACCGAGAGACCCAGTACTTC. Translating gives CASSTGTAYRETQYF.

This clonotype was seen ten or more times. The J gene is TRBJ2-3, the V gene TRBV5-1, with TRBD2 matching 13 bases. The germline V gene has CDR1 SGHRS and CDR2 YFSETQ. The CDR3 extends over 16 amino acids. V shed 4 bases, J shed 4 bases, and the junction held 6 bases outside the gene matches. CDR3 loop: CASSPRLAGGADTQYF. CDR3 DNA sequence: TGCGCCAGCAGCCCCAGACTAGCGGGAGGTGCAGATACGCAGTATTTT.

The chain has TRBV28 and TRBJ2-7, with no clear D. V lost 4 bases and J lost 2, with 3 bases in between. CDR1 and CDR2 from the germline V gene are MDHEN and SYDVKM. The CDR3 has 11 residues. CDR3 sequence (DNA): TGTGCCAGCAGTTGGACCTACGAGCAGTACTTC. This translates into CASSWTYEQYF.

This sequence joins TRBV5-1 and TRBJ2-7; 9 nucleotides match TRBD1. The germline gives CDR1 SGHRS, CDR2 YFSETQ. V shed 1 base, J shed 3 bases, and the junction held 8 bases outside the gene matches. This CDR3 contains 16 residues. Here the CDR3 reads CASSLPSRGQGYEQYF. The CDR3 DNA sequence: TGCGCCAGCAGCTTGCCGAGCCGGGGACAGGGCTACGAGCAGTACTTC.

This clonotype was detected a few times. The J gene is TRBJ1-5, the V gene TRBV29-1, with 11 bases identical to TRBD1. This CDR3 is 16 amino acids long. Germline lookup yields CDR1 SQVTM and CDR2 ANQGSEA. V lost 3 bases to trimming and J lost 0 bases; unmatched junction nucleotides: 4. The CDR3 sequence: CSVDRGQGDSNQPQHF. CDR3 coding DNA: TGCAGCGTTGATCGGGGACAGGGGGATAGCAATCAGCCCCAGCATTTT.

This clonotype was detected many times. CDR3 nucleotide sequence: TGTGCCAGCAGCTCGACAGGGAGCTACACCTTC. It codes for CASSSTGSYTF. The genes are TRBV7-9 and TRBJ1-2; the match to TRBD1 covers 7 bases. V shed 4 bases and J 9 bases; nucleotides not matched to a gene: 2. The CDR3 sequence is 11 residues long. The V gene's germline CDR1 is SEHNR and CDR2 FQNEAQ (reference sequence).

This clonotype was seen a few times. The chain links TRBV10-3 to TRBJ2-3; 7 bases align to TRBD2. In germline, CDR1 is ENHRY, CDR2 SYGVKD. With 4 bases clipped from V and 2 bases from J, the junction kept 3 bases outside the gene matches. The CDR3 has 14 residues. The CDR3 protein is CAISAAGPTDTQYF. DNA of the CDR3: TGTGCCATCAGTGCAGCGGGGCCCACAGATACGCAGTATTTT.

The V and J genes are TRBV2 and TRBJ1-5; a weak D match, TRBD1 (5 bases). This CDR3 contains 13 residues. Germline V CDR1 and CDR2: SNHLY, FYNNEI. With 6 bases removed from V and 7 bases from J, the gap between germline ends came to 13 bases. The CDR3 nucleotides read TGTGCCAGCAGGGGGGACGGGCCCCAGCCCCAGCATTTT. Translated: CASRGDGPQPQHF.

The chain is built from TRBV20-1 and TRBJ2-7, with 7 bases aligning to TRBD1. CDR1 is DFQATT, CDR2 SNEGSKA, per germline (reference sequence). V was pared by 3 bases and J by 3 bases, with 5 bases of the junction left unmatched. The CDR3 loop spans 13 amino acids. DNA of the CDR3: TGCAGTGCTAGTAGAGGACAGGTCTACGAGCAGTACTTC. It encodes CSASRGQVYEQYF.

This clonotype has ten or more counts. V and J are TRBV4-3 and TRBJ2-2; D gene uncertain. Germline V gene lookup returns CDR1 LGHNA and CDR2 YSLEER. Trimming shortened V by 6 bases and J by 6 bases, and 14 bases separated the two germline ends. This CDR3 is 14 amino acids long. The CDR3 DNA is TGCGCCAGCAGTGGTCCGTTAGGATCCGGGGAGCTGTTTTTT. Translating gives CASSGPLGSGELFF.

This clonotype was counted at least ten times. The chain joins TRBV18 to TRBJ2-2; no reliable D call. V was pared by 2 bases and J by 2 bases, with 12 bases between. This CDR3 spans 16 amino acids. Germline assignment: CDR1 KGHSH and CDR2 LQKENI. CDR3 amino acids: CASSPSPVGNTGELFF. The CDR3 bases are TGTGCCAGCTCACCATCCCCGGTCGGTAACACCGGGGAGCTGTTTTTT.

This clonotype has a count of ten or more. The chain's CDR3 is CASSLTASGSRSEQFF. CDR3 sequence (DNA): TGTGCCAGCAGCTTAACCGCTAGCGGGAGTCGGAGTGAGCAGTTCTTC. The chain carries TRBV7-9 and TRBJ2-1, with 10 nucleotides matching TRBD2. With 2 bases clipped from V and 9 bases from J, the junction kept 10 bases outside the gene matches. CDR1 and CDR2 (germline): SEHNR, FQNEAQ (reference sequence). This CDR3 spans 16 amino acids.

About this clonotype itself: It may be a read error: a sequence one base away is much more abundant. This chain joins TRBV12-3 or TRBV12-4 and TRBJ2-7; D gene uncertain. This CDR3 contains 11 residues. V shed 6 bases and J shed 3 bases, with 6 bases lying between them. The CDR3 nucleotides read TGTGCCAGCAGCCGTTACTACGAGCAGTACTTC. Encoded protein: CASSRYYEQYF.

This clonotype showed up many times. This chain joins TRBV10-3 and TRBJ2-7, with unresolved D. The germline V and J ends were trimmed by 10 bases and 7 bases, with 23 bases remaining between them. The CDR3 is 14 residues long. CDR1 and CDR2 from the germline V gene are ENHRY and SYGVKD. CDR3 nucleotides: TGTGCCACCTCCAATGTAGCAGGTGGACCTGAGCAGTACTTC. Its protein product is CATSNVAGGPEQYF.

V usage is TRBV20-1 and J usage is TRBJ2-7; 7 bases agree with TRBD1. CDR3 size: 15 residues. V was pared by 3 bases and J by 2 bases, with 10 bases of the junction left unmatched. Per germline, CDR1 DFQATT and CDR2 SNEGSKA (reference sequence). Here the CDR3 DNA reads TGCAGTGCTAGTGGGACGGGACAGTCTCCCTACGAGCAGTACTTC. Residues: CSASGTGQSPYEQYF.